This T cell receptor beta chain came from a study of blood T cell repertoires in COVID-19 (TCRdb year 2020). With respect to the entire study: Samples covering the acute and convalescent phases of COVID-19 were provided by collaborators in the United States, Italy and Spain. A de-identified subject ID, COVID-19 status, age in years and sex were almost always included in the sample metadata. Samples came from the ongoing ImmuneRACE study (first 160 participants) plus 1,254 subjects from 6 global collaborators. The prospective study material was composed of cDNA or gDNA derived from T cells, B-cell-depleted T cells, or PBMCs. The dataset comprised deeply sampled blood TCRbeta repertoires from subjects exposed to, actively infected with, or recovered from COVID-19. The repertoires were made available in a free public database intended to serve as a resource for research on the immune response to SARS-CoV-2. Where available, HLA class I and class II types were obtained from metadata supplied by the sample provider rather than from assay-based typing.

TCRbeta CDR3 regions were amplified from genomic DNA using the immunoSEQ Assay, a bias-controlled multiplex PCR. The authors' pipeline ran thus. The number of nucleated cells in each sample was estimated by amplification of reference gene primers within the assay. Sequence reads were collapsed and filtered to measure the absolute abundance of every unique TCRbeta CDR3 rearrangement. For each sample, productive Simpson clonality was calculated as the square root of Simpson's diversity index over productive rearrangements. TCRdb re-hosts the immuneACCESS table, in-frame sequences only. Its copies lack some clones; in the studies checked, an unresolved V gene accounts for under half of them, and the cause for the rest is not known. That table furnishes V, J and clone size, whereas the DNA furnished D and trimming. This sample comprises a few hundred thousand clones, around four fifths of them detected only once. Less than 5% of the sample is in the top ten clones.

The full study reports these points: The quantity of clinical and demographic metadata differed by source and by participant and was supplied without curation.

This clone is termed medium-sized (0.01 to 0.1%). Its target antigen remains unknown. No per-base quality is available; no much larger clone lies one base away. The cysteine opens and the phenylalanine closes a CDR3 of 13 amino acids. The CDR3 DNA has 39 bases and is translated from base 1. Here V drops 7 bases and J drops 0 bases, and the junction holds 1 base not matched to any gene. From the germline V gene, CDR1 is SGHTA and CDR2 is FQGNSA. The collaborating institutions used their own protocols to collect whole blood in K2EDTA tubes. For TCRbeta analysis, collaborator samples were shipped as frozen whole blood, as isolated PBMCs, or as DNA extracted from either sample type.

The source is a man between 60 and 70 years old with acute or convalescent COVID-19. Sequencing was done on a sample of peripheral blood. The chain couples TRBV7-2 to TRBJ1-1; 8 central nucleotides agree with TRBD1. The CDR3 region: CASTGQVNTEAFF. The DNA sequence is TGTGCCAGCACGGGACAGGTGAACACTGAAGCTTTCTTT.